The 28 T cell receptor beta chains listed next were all sequenced from one sample in a study of molecular identifiers for immune sequencing clone quantification. TCRdb independently ran MiXCR on the PCR reads; one entry per CDR3 protein. The sample consists of roughly 630,000 distinct CDR3 sequences, around 25% of them appearing once. Sequenced input: naive CD8+ T cells from blood, with Jurkat cell RNA spiked in. As to subset: FACS-sorted CD8+CD4-CCR7+CD45RA+ naive T cells. These receptors all come from a human donor in good health. Some libraries in this study had Jurkat cell RNA spiked in.

This clonotype was seen ten or more times. This chain links TRBV13 with TRBJ2-5; D remains ambiguous. Germline CDR1 and CDR2: PRHDT and FYEKMQ (reference sequence). The CDR3 is 13 amino acids. V was cut by 0 bases and J by 13 bases, with 15 bases left in between. The CDR3 protein is CASSLGYQREMYF. CDR3 bases: TGTGCCAGCAGCTTAGGTTACCAGCGTGAAATGTACTTC. The full variable domain, in which reference TRBV13 and TRBJ2-5 provide the parts outside the CDR3, is AAGVIQSPRHLIKEKRETATLKCYPIPRHDTVYWYQQGPGQDPQFLISFYEKMQSDKGSIPDRFSAQQFSDYHSELNMSSLELGDSALYFCASSLGYQREMYFGPGTRLLVL.

The rearrangement joins TRBV6-5 to TRBJ2-7; D is unresolved. Germline-derived CDR1 and CDR2 are MNHEY and SVGAGI. Trimming shortened V by 3 bases and J by 4 bases, and 13 bases separated the two germline ends. The CDR3 spans 14 residues. The CDR3 here is CASSYYASSYEQYF. The DNA of the CDR3 is TGTGCCAGCAGTTATTATGCCTCTTCATACGAGCAGTACTTC.

This clonotype occurred a few times. The gene calls are TRBV10-3 and TRBJ1-1; D uncertain. Trimming stripped 2 bases from V and 7 bases from J, with 8 bases between. Per germline, CDR1 ENHRY and CDR2 SYGVKD. CDR3 length: 12 residues. Here the CDR3 DNA reads TGTGCCATCAGTGAGGAGTACGGTGAAGCTTTCTTT. Residues: CAISEEYGEAFF.

This clonotype was counted ten times or more. The J gene is TRBJ1-1, the V gene TRBV27; 7 nucleotides line up with TRBD1. The CDR3 runs 17 residues. V lost 6 bases and J lost 0; bases outside the gene matches: 13. Germline loops: CDR1 MNHEY, CDR2 SMNVEV (reference sequence). CDR3 in amino acids: CASSTAWDRIMNTEAFF. In DNA, the CDR3 is TGTGCCAGCAGCACTGCGTGGGACAGAATTATGAACACTGAAGCTTTCTTT.

This clonotype was observed at least ten times. V usage is TRBV4-3 and J usage is TRBJ2-5; possible D gene TRBD2, 5 bases. The CDR3 spans 16 residues. Germline values: CDR1 LGHNA, CDR2 YSLEER. V was trimmed by 3 bases and J by 1 base, leaving 15 bases between them. The CDR3 DNA reads as TGCGCCAGCAGCCAGGCTAATACTAGGTCCCAAGAGACCCAGTACTTC. Translation gives CASSQANTRSQETQYF.

The rearrangement uses TRBV13 and TRBJ2-1; D may be TRBD2 (6 bases). The CDR3 runs 16 residues. Trimming pared 7 bases from V and 2 bases from J, leaving 18 bases between. The germline gives CDR1 PRHDT, CDR2 FYEKMQ (reference sequence). CDR3 region: CASTPERRGAYNEQFF. The CDR3 DNA reads as TGTGCCAGCACCCCCGAGCGGCGGGGTGCCTACAATGAGCAGTTCTTC. Full variable domain (outside the CDR3, taken from reference TRBV13 and TRBJ2-1): AAGVIQSPRHLIKEKRETATLKCYPIPRHDTVYWYQQGPGQDPQFLISFYEKMQSDKGSIPDRFSAQQFSDYHSELNMSSLELGDSALYFCASTPERRGAYNEQFFGPGTRLTVL.

The chain couples TRBV30 to TRBJ1-1; D is possibly TRBD1 (5 bases). Germline CDR1 is GTSNPN and CDR2 is SVGIG (reference sequence). V was trimmed by 3 bases and J by 7 bases, leaving 12 bases between them. The CDR3 covers 12 residues. The CDR3 DNA sequence: TGTGCCTGGAGACCGGACACACTTGAAGCTTTCTTT. Translating it yields CAWRPDTLEAFF.

This clonotype was observed a handful of times. This CDR3 reads CATQGQGPYEQYF. In DNA, the CDR3 is TGTGCCACCCAGGGACAGGGTCCCTACGAGCAGTACTTC. This rearrangement joins TRBV24-1 to TRBJ2-7; 9 bases align to TRBD1. The CDR3 loop spans 13 amino acids. Germline V gene data show CDR1 as KGHDR and CDR2 as SFDVKD. J was trimmed by 2 bases and V by 9 bases; bases with no gene match: 4.

V and J are TRBV19 and TRBJ1-2; D is unresolved. The CDR3 is 12 amino acids. Trimming took off 5 bases at V and 4 bases at J, with 8 bases between the two ends. Germline V CDR1 and CDR2: LNHDA, SQIVND (reference sequence). For the CDR3, the DNA is TGTGCCAGTAGTGGAGCACGCTATGGCTACACCTTC. This encodes CASSGARYGYTF.

About this clonotype itself: This may be a read error, as it is one base from a much larger clone. J is TRBJ1-6 and V is TRBV20-1; TRBD1 is a possible D gene (5 bases). Germline values: CDR1 DFQATT, CDR2 SNEGSKA (reference sequence). The CDR3 is 12 amino acids. V shed 3 bases and J shed 9 bases, with 9 bases lying between them. The CDR3 bases are TGCAGTGCTAGGGACAATAGTTCACCCCTCCACTTT. Protein product: CSARDNSSPLHF.

This clonotype was counted once. This is likely a read error, given that the CDR3 carries no conserved phenylalanine or tryptophan at its end. The CDR3 coding sequence is TGTGCCAGCAGTTATGTACAGATCTACAATGAGCAGTTCTTA. Its translation: CASSYVQIYNEQFL. The J gene is TRBJ2-1, the V gene TRBV6-2 or TRBV6-3; D is undetermined. The CDR3 is 14 amino acids. V was cut by 3 bases and J by 3 bases, with 9 bases left in between. The germline V gene encodes CDR1 MNHEY and CDR2 SVGEGT.

This clonotype was recorded many times. The chain combines TRBV7-6 with TRBJ1-4; possibly TRBD1 for D (6 bases). CDR1 is SGHVS, CDR2 FNYEAQ, per germline. V lost 5 bases, J lost 6 bases, and 25 bases lay in between. The length of the CDR3 is 18 residues. DNA of the CDR3: TGTGCCAGCAGCCCACTTAAGGGGACAATGGGATCTTATGAAAAACTGTTTTTT. This encodes CASSPLKGTMGSYEKLFF.

This clonotype appeared many times. This chain connects TRBV6-2 or TRBV6-3 to TRBJ2-3; D gene ambiguous. Trimming stripped 2 bases from V and 1 base from J, with 13 bases between. Germline V gives CDR1 MNHEY, CDR2 SVGEGT. The CDR3 totals 16 residues. CDR3 in amino acids: CASSYTGFAGTDTQYF. In DNA form, the CDR3 reads TGTGCCAGCAGTTACACGGGTTTTGCGGGCACAGATACGCAGTATTTT.

This clonotype has ten or more counts. Germline and junction disagree at one end, which may indicate a read error. The rearrangement links TRBV6-1 to TRBJ2-3; 7 bases are a match to TRBD2. Germline lookup yields CDR1 MNHNS and CDR2 SASEGT. CDR3 length: 15 amino acids. The CDR3 DNA follows: TGTGCCAGCAGGGAAGCGGGATTTGGCACAGATACGCAGTATTTT. Amino acid sequence: CASREAGFGTDTQYF.

This clonotype has ten or more counts. This chain uses TRBV20-1 with TRBJ2-2; 8 nucleotides align to TRBD1. The CDR3 is 14 amino acids. With V trimmed by 0 bases and J by 4 bases, 1 base remained unmatched. Looked up from germline, CDR1 is DFQATT and CDR2 is SNEGSKA (reference sequence). The CDR3 spells CSAREDRVTGELFF. DNA for the CDR3: TGCAGTGCTAGAGAGGACAGGGTCACCGGGGAGCTGTTTTTT.

This clonotype was counted at least ten times. The J gene is TRBJ2-7, the V gene TRBV27, with D possibly being TRBD1 or TRBD2 (5 bases each). V was clipped by 2 bases and J by 4 bases, with 9 bases between them. In germline, CDR1 is MNHEY, CDR2 SMNVEV (reference sequence). The CDR3 covers 13 residues. CDR3 sequence (DNA): TGTGCCAGCAGTTTAATCGAGGGGTACGAGCAGTACTTC. Amino acids: CASSLIEGYEQYF.

This clonotype showed up many times. The V and J genes are TRBV7-2 and TRBJ2-1; D may be TRBD2 (6 bases). CDR1 SGHTA and CDR2 FQGNSA come from the germline V gene. Trimming shortened V by 6 bases and J by 5 bases, and 29 bases separated the two germline ends. CDR3 size: 19 residues. The CDR3 sequence: CASRPAYSVLARLDNEQFF. CDR3 nucleotides: TGTGCCAGCAGGCCCGCTTACTCAGTACTAGCTCGTCTAGACAATGAGCAGTTCTTC.

This clonotype was recorded many times. The chain recombines TRBV7-8 with TRBJ1-4; TRBD1 matches at 10 bases. This CDR3 is built from 16 residues. V lost 1 base, J lost 5 bases, and 4 bases stayed unmatched. Germline V gene data show CDR1 as SGHVS and CDR2 as FQNEAQ. CDR3 coding DNA: TGTGCCAGCAGCTTAGTATGGGGACAGGGGAATGAAAAACTGTTTTTT. This encodes CASSLVWGQGNEKLFF.

The sample holds a few counts of this clonotype. One base away lies a much larger clone, so this may be a sequencing read error. This rearrangement joins TRBV29-1 to TRBJ2-7; TRBD1 might be the D (5 bases). V was shortened by 0 bases and J by 6 bases, with 15 bases between the two germline ends. Germline-derived CDR1 and CDR2 are SQVTM and ANQGSEA. This CDR3 is 14 amino acids long. The CDR3 loop reads CSVEDRQNFCEQYF. The CDR3 coding sequence is TGCAGCGTTGAAGATCGACAGAACTTCTGCGAGCAGTACTTC.

This clonotype appeared many times. The rearrangement uses TRBV29-1 and TRBJ2-3, with 11 bases aligning to TRBD1. Germline values: CDR1 SQVTM, CDR2 ANQGSEA. J lost 4 bases, V lost 0 bases, and 3 bases had no gene match. This CDR3 comprises 15 residues. In DNA form, the CDR3 reads TGCAGCGTTGAAGACCGGGACAGGGGGGCAGATACGCAGTATTTT. This translates into CSVEDRDRGADTQYF.

This chain links TRBV19 with TRBJ2-1, with 9 bases that match TRBD1. J gave up 2 bases and V 4 bases, and 9 bases lay outside the gene matches. The CDR3 is made up of 17 amino acids. Germline values: CDR1 LNHDA, CDR2 SQIVND (reference sequence). The CDR3, as DNA: TGTGCCAGTAGTACCGTGTCCGGGACAGGGACCTACAATGAGCAGTTCTTC. This encodes CASSTVSGTGTYNEQFF.

Points on this clonotype: One end of the junction varies from germline; a read error may be responsible. V and J are TRBV5-3 and TRBJ2-7; D perhaps matches TRBD1 (6 bases). TRBV5-3 counts as an open reading frame of uncertain function. This CDR3 region has 14 residues. The CDR3 DNA reads TGTGCCAGCAGCTCATGGACAGTCCCCTACGAGCAGTACTTC. This sequence encodes CASSSWTVPYEQYF.

The table lists this clonotype with a few counts. The rearrangement joins TRBV12-3 or TRBV12-4 to TRBJ2-7, with a weak D call TRBD2 (6 bases). CDR3 length: 16 residues. Trimming removed 5 bases from V and 2 bases from J, with 19 bases in between. The CDR3, as DNA: TGTGCCAGCAGTCCATTCGGGCCGGCGGGAACCTACGAGCAGTACTTC. Its translation is CASSPFGPAGTYEQYF.

On this clonotype itself: The junction shows a germline mismatch at one end, possibly a read error. This chain uses TRBV5-6 with TRBJ1-1; a weak D match, TRBD1 (5 bases). The germline gives CDR1 SGHDT, CDR2 YYEEEE. The CDR3 covers 13 residues. This chain's CDR3 is CASSSQGLPDAFF. Written as DNA, the CDR3 is TGTGCCAGCAGCTCCCAGGGTTTACCTGACGCTTTCTTT.

Of note for this clonotype: This CDR3 fails to terminate in the conserved phenylalanine or tryptophan, so it likely reflects a read error. The V and J genes are TRBV24-1 and TRBJ2-7; 7 nucleotides align to TRBD2. The germline V gene encodes CDR1 KGHDR and CDR2 SFDVKD. The ends lost 3 bases at V and 6 bases at J; junction bases unmatched: 10. The CDR3 is 15 amino acids. CDR3 region: CATSDKAAGESEQYL. In DNA form, the CDR3 reads TGTGCCACCAGTGATAAGGCGGCGGGAGAATCCGAGCAGTACCTC.

Ten or more counts support this clonotype. The chain joins TRBV7-8 to TRBJ2-1; 12 positions agree with TRBD2. Germline V gene lookup returns CDR1 SGHVS and CDR2 FQNEAQ. CDR3 size: 17 residues. Trimming at V came to 0 bases and at J to 8 bases, leaving 8 bases not matched to a gene. The CDR3 loop reads CASSLAASGGAVYEQFF. The CDR3 region has the DNA TGTGCCAGCAGCTTAGCTGCTAGCGGGGGGGCGGTCTATGAGCAGTTCTTC.

This clonotype was seen ten or more times. J is TRBJ2-5 and V is TRBV12-3 or TRBV12-4, with TRBD2 matching 15 bases. Unmatched junction bases numbered 7, after V lost 6 bases and J lost 2 bases. This CDR3 region has 17 residues. The CDR3 bases are TGTGCCAGCAGGAGGACTAGCGGGGGGGCCTGGCAAGAGACCCAGTACTTC. Protein product: CASRRTSGGAWQETQYF.

This clonotype was seen many times. V gene TRBV9 combines with J gene TRBJ2-3; D possibly corresponds to TRBD2 (5 bases). This CDR3 is built from 14 residues. V shed 0 bases and J shed 1 base, with 6 bases lying between them. Germline V gene data show CDR1 as SGDLS and CDR2 as YYNGEE. The CDR3 coding sequence is TGTGCCAGCAGCGTAGTCGGGGGCACAGATACGCAGTATTTT. Amino acid sequence: CASSVVGGTDTQYF. Supplemented by reference TRBV9 and TRBJ2-3, the full variable domain reads DSGVTQTPKHLITATGQRVTLRCSPRSGDLSVYWYQQSLDQGLQFLIQYYNGEERAKGNILERFSAQQFPDLHSELNLSSLELGDSALYFCASSVVGGTDTQYFGPGTRLTVL.